Listed below are T cell receptor beta chains from one sample, sequenced in a study of blood T cell repertoires in COVID-19. TCRdb keeps only in-frame clones here, not all; method: immunoSEQ multiplex PCR. The sample includes fewer than 150,000 clones, more than 70% of them seen just once. The source material was peripheral blood. These TCRs come from a woman aged 70-85 years who had recovered from COVID-19. CDR3s include the opening cysteine and the closing phenylalanine or tryptophan. A D gene is named only where the DNA matches it firmly. Clone size is given for some rows only: seen once, a few or many times, or a class if the clone is expanded.

abundance,j_gene,v_gene,d_gene,CDR3aa,CDR3nt
-,TRBJ2-7,TRBV4-3,-,CASSLEGWDEQYF,TGCGCCAGCAGCCTGGAGGGGTGGGACGAGCAGTACTTC
-,TRBJ1-1,TRBV28,TRBD1,CASRRQGKAFF,TGTGCCAGCAGAAGACAGGGAAAAGCTTTCTTT
-,TRBJ2-2,TRBV5-5,TRBD1,CASSWGQSTGELFF,TGTGCCAGCAGCTGGGGACAGAGCACCGGGGAGCTGTTTTTT
-,TRBJ2-7,TRBV4-3,-,CASSQEGGYEQYF,TGCGCCAGCAGCCAAGAAGGCGGCTACGAGCAGTACTTC
-,TRBJ2-5,TRBV5-4,-,CASSLGAGGGTKETQYF,TGTGCCAGCAGCTTGGGAGCTGGGGGGGGCACCAAAGAGACCCAGTACTTC
-,TRBJ1-2,TRBV6-5,-,CASSLDSNYGYTF,TGTGCCAGCAGCCTAGACAGTAACTATGGCTACACCTTC
-,TRBJ1-6,TRBV4-2,-,CASSQSLTPGQYSPLHF,TGTGCCAGCAGCCAGAGCCTGACCCCCGGACAGTATTCACCCCTCCACTTT
-,TRBJ1-5,TRBV24-1,-,CATSEAGGNQPQHF,TGTGCCACCAGTGAAGCAGGGGGCAATCAGCCCCAGCATTTT
-,TRBJ2-4,TRBV2,-,CASSSTLAAKNIQYF,TGTGCCAGCAGTTCCACGCTAGCGGCCAAAAACATTCAGTACTTC
-,TRBJ2-7,TRBV3-1/TRBV3-2,TRBD2,CASSLERGTPYEQYF,TGTGCCAGCAGCCTCGAGCGGGGGACACCCTACGAGCAGTACTTC
-,TRBJ2-1,TRBV4-1,TRBD2,CASSHPRTSGFNEQFF,TGCGCCAGCAGCCACCCCCGGACTAGCGGGTTCAATGAGCAGTTCTTC
once,TRBJ2-5,TRBV6-5,-,CASSFSWYQETQYF,TGTGCCAGCAGCTTTAGTTGGTACCAAGAGACCCAGTACTTC
once,TRBJ2-7,TRBV2,TRBD2,CASRGTRAYGEQYF,TGTGCCAGCAGGGGGACTAGGGCATACGGCGAGCAGTACTTC
-,TRBJ1-1,TRBV2,-,CASSEGTAKGTEAFF,TGTGCCAGCAGTGAAGGGACAGCCAAGGGGACTGAAGCTTTCTTT
few,TRBJ2-7,TRBV12-3/TRBV12-4,TRBD1,CASSLGQRYEQYF,TGTGCCAGCAGCCTGGGACAGCGCTACGAGCAGTACTTC
-,TRBJ2-6,TRBV7-3,-,CASSLGRNSGANVLTF,TGTGCCAGCAGCTTAGGCAGGAACTCTGGGGCCAACGTCCTGACTTTC
-,TRBJ2-7,TRBV7-7,TRBD1,CASSPPSGDRQYF,TGTGCTAGCAGCCCTCCCTCCGGGGACAGGCAGTACTTC
-,TRBJ2-5,TRBV3-1/TRBV3-2,-,CASSQDIEETQYF,TGTGCCAGCAGCCAAGACATAGAAGAGACCCAGTACTTC
-,TRBJ2-5,TRBV15,TRBD1,CATSRATGPQETQYF,TGTGCCACCAGCAGAGCGACAGGGCCACAAGAGACCCAGTACTTC
-,TRBJ2-2,TRBV12-3/TRBV12-4,-,CASSLLAPGELFF,TGTGCCAGCAGTCTATTAGCGCCCGGGGAGCTGTTTTTT
few,TRBJ1-2,TRBV5-4,-,CASSLGHYREGYGYTF,TGTGCCAGCAGCTTGGGCCATTACAGGGAGGGCTATGGCTACACCTTC
once,TRBJ2-3,TRBV30,-,CAWNRDSDTQYF,TGTGCCTGGAACAGGGATTCTGATACGCAGTATTTT
-,TRBJ1-3,TRBV7-2,-,CASSLHRGNTIYF,TGTGCCAGCAGCTTACACAGGGGAAACACCATATATTTT
few,TRBJ1-2,TRBV29-1,-,CSVEIGQGYGYTF,TGCAGCGTTGAAATCGGGCAGGGGTATGGCTACACCTTC
-,TRBJ1-1,TRBV5-6,-,CASSFGTLNTEAFF,TGTGCCAGCAGCTTCGGGACACTTAACACTGAAGCTTTCTTT
-,TRBJ1-3,TRBV28,-,CASRPGGGRNTIYF,TGTGCCAGCAGACCGGGAGGCGGTCGAAACACCATATATTTT
-,TRBJ2-1,TRBV27,-,CASSPRGRSSYNEQFF,TGTGCCAGCAGCCCTAGGGGAAGGAGCTCCTACAATGAGCAGTTCTTC
-,TRBJ1-5,TRBV7-3,-,CASSFTQRSEQHF,TGTGCCAGCAGCTTTACCCAACGGAGCGAGCAGCATTTT
-,TRBJ2-6,TRBV9,-,CASGGYSGANVLTF,TGTGCCAGCGGGGGGTACTCTGGGGCCAACGTCCTGACTTTC
few,TRBJ1-2,TRBV19,-,CASSLARSFYGYTF,TGTGCCAGTAGTCTGGCACGTAGCTTCTATGGCTACACCTTC
-,TRBJ2-3,TRBV29-1,TRBD2,CSVTLAGAVDTQYF,TGCAGCGTGACCCTAGCGGGAGCGGTAGATACGCAGTATTTT
-,TRBJ1-4,TRBV28,TRBD1,CASSLWIPGQGKNSEKLFF,TGTGCCAGCAGTTTATGGATCCCCGGACAGGGGAAGAACAGTGAAAAACTGTTTTTT
-,TRBJ2-7,TRBV7-8,-,CASSWVGEEREQYF,TGTGCCAGCAGCTGGGTTGGGGAGGAGCGCGAGCAGTACTTC
-,TRBJ2-3,TRBV5-1,TRBD1,CASSAWTGTGTDTQYF,TGCGCCAGCAGCGCCTGGACAGGAACGGGCACAGATACGCAGTATTTT
-,TRBJ2-7,TRBV28,TRBD2,CASSSFELAGGNEQYF,TGTGCCAGCAGTTCCTTCGAATTAGCGGGAGGGAACGAGCAGTACTTC
-,TRBJ2-5,TRBV4-1,TRBD2,CASSLGLAGGFGGKTQYF,TGCGCCAGCAGCCTTGGACTAGCGGGAGGGTTTGGGGGAAAGACCCAGTACTTC
-,TRBJ2-2,TRBV5-1,-,CATKQGSGGELFF,TGCGCCACCAAACAGGGTTCGGGCGGGGAGCTGTTTTTT
-,TRBJ2-6,TRBV5-4,-,CASSLTLGGSGANVLTF,TGTGCCAGCAGCTTGACACTAGGCGGCTCTGGGGCCAACGTCCTGACTTTC
once,TRBJ2-1,TRBV11-2,TRBD2,CASSLGSSGRNEQFF,TGTGCCAGCAGCTTAGGGTCTAGCGGGAGGAATGAGCAGTTCTTC
-,TRBJ2-1,TRBV18,-,CASSQQSSYNEQFF,TGTGCCAGCTCACAACAGAGCTCCTACAATGAGCAGTTCTTC
-,TRBJ2-2,TRBV3-1/TRBV3-2,TRBD2,CASSRGLAGGPNTGELFF,TGTGCCAGCAGCAGGGGACTAGCGGGAGGCCCGAACACCGGGGAGCTGTTTTTT
-,TRBJ2-5,TRBV30,TRBD2,CAWGSGRKTQYF,TGTGCCTGGGGTAGCGGGAGGAAGACCCAGTACTTC
-,TRBJ2-5,TRBV19,TRBD2,CASSISGGGGETQYF,TGTGCCAGTAGTATAAGCGGGGGAGGAGGGGAGACCCAGTACTTC
-,TRBJ2-2,TRBV6-2/TRBV6-3,-,CASSYWGTHLNTGELFF,TGTGCCAGCAGTTACTGGGGCACCCACTTGAACACCGGGGAGCTGTTTTTT
-,TRBJ2-7,TRBV7-2,TRBD2,CASSSPFFSGGLRGQYF,TGTGCCAGCAGCTCGCCCTTCTTTAGCGGGGGACTACGGGGGCAGTACTTC
-,TRBJ2-5,TRBV2,TRBD2,CASSGTSKETQYF,TGTGCCAGCAGTGGGACTAGCAAAGAGACCCAGTACTTC